A single sample gave rise to the 18 T cell receptor beta chains below, sequenced in a study of control samples from healthy donors and cancer patients. The repertoire was sequenced with immunoSEQ multiplex PCR; TCRdb's copy has only in-frame clones and lacks some. The table shows roughly 220,000 clones, with roughly 94% occurring only once. Sequenced input: blood. Source of these receptors: a man aged 45-65 years in good health.

The J gene is TRBJ2-7, the V gene TRBV19, with a possible D match to TRBD2 (7 bases). V was cut by 5 bases and J by 0 bases, with 20 bases left in between. From germline, CDR1 is LNHDA and CDR2 SQIVND (reference sequence). There are 17 residues in the CDR3. The CDR3 region has the DNA TGTGCCAGTAGTCTTTGGGAGGGGGTGATGAGCTCCTACGAGCAGTACGTC. The encoded protein is CASSLWEGVMSSYEQYV.

The chain recombines TRBV28 with TRBJ1-2; D is uncertain. The CDR3 runs to 14 residues. The V and J ends lost 8 bases and 0 bases respectively, with 13 bases between them. Germline values: CDR1 MDHEN, CDR2 SYDVKM. The CDR3, as DNA: TGTGCCAGCCGTCAGGACGGTACTAACTATGGCTACACCTTC. Encoded protein: CASRQDGTNYGYTF.

The chain recombines TRBV2 with TRBJ1-6; D ambiguous. The CDR3 contains 14 residues. Germline loops: CDR1 SNHLY, CDR2 FYNNEI. Trimming left V 3 bases short and J 7 bases short, with 10 bases between. Here the CDR3 reads CASSERVLNSPLHF. CDR3 DNA: TGTGCCAGCAGTGAGCGGGTCTTGAATTCACCCCTCCACTTT. Full variable domain (missing parts from reference TRBV2 and TRBJ1-6): EPEVTQTPSHQVTQMGQEVILRCVPISNHLYFYWYRQILGQKVEFLVSFYNNEISEKSEIFDDQFSVERPDGSNFTLKIRSTKLEDSAMYFCASSERVLNSPLHFGNGTRLTVT.

The rearrangement links TRBV27 to TRBJ1-4, with D unresolved. The CDR3 is made up of 12 amino acids. Looked up from germline, CDR1 is MNHEY and CDR2 is SMNVEV (reference sequence). V dropped 4 bases and J dropped 5 bases, with 5 bases sitting between them. In nucleotides, the CDR3 is TGTGCCAGCAGTTCGGGGAATGAAAAACTGTTTTTT. Its protein product is CASSSGNEKLFF.

There are a few counts of this clone. J is TRBJ1-3 and V is TRBV5-5, with TRBD1 matching over 10 bases. Germline V gene lookup returns CDR1 SGHKS and CDR2 YYEKEE (reference sequence). Trimming took 4 bases from V and 4 from J; bases not matched to a gene: 11. The CDR3 is 17 amino acids. The chain's CDR3 is CASSRRLGTGEGNTIYF. The CDR3 coding sequence is TGTGCCAGCAGCCGCCGTTTGGGGACAGGGGAAGGAAACACCATATATTTT.

This sequence joins TRBV12-3 or TRBV12-4 and TRBJ1-5; D unclear. The CDR3 has 13 amino acids. V was cut by 4 bases and J by 5 bases, with 9 bases left in between. The CDR3 DNA follows: TGTGCCAGCAGTTATGAGAATTATCAGCCCCAGCATTTT. Protein product: CASSYENYQPQHF.

This chain connects TRBV18 to TRBJ1-1; TRBD1 matches 7 bases. Looked up from germline, CDR1 is KGHSH and CDR2 is LQKENI. V lost 3 bases and J lost 1; bases outside the gene matches: 11. The CDR3 is 17 residues long. The DNA of the CDR3 is TGTGCCAGCTCACCCCGGCTGACACAGGGGCCGAACACTGAAGCTTTCTTT. Protein: CASSPRLTQGPNTEAFF.

J is TRBJ2-1 and V is TRBV24-1, with D maybe TRBD1 (5 bases). With 1 base removed from V and 2 bases from J, the gap between germline ends came to 11 bases. The CDR3 loop spans 16 amino acids. The germline V gene has CDR1 KGHDR and CDR2 SFDVKD. The CDR3 sequence is CATSDLSQGPYNEQFF. For the CDR3, the DNA is TGTGCCACCAGTGATTTAAGCCAGGGCCCCTACAATGAGCAGTTCTTC.

The rearrangement uses TRBV5-8 and TRBJ1-2; no firm D call. The CDR3 length is 15 residues. Germline values: CDR1 SGHTS, CDR2 YDEGEE. Between the trimmed V and J ends, which lost 6 bases and 2 bases, there was a span of 17 bases. CDR3 DNA: TGTGCCAGCATCCCGACGGATCGACTCAACTATGGCTACACCTTC. Protein sequence: CASIPTDRLNYGYTF. The full variable domain, completed using reference TRBV5-8 and TRBJ1-2, is EAGVTQSPTHLIKTRGQQATLRCSPISGHTSVYWYQQALGLGLQFLLWYDEGEERNRGNFPPRFSGRQFPNYSSELNVNALELEDSALYLCASIPTDRLNYGYTFGSGTRLTVV.

The chain is built from TRBV19 and TRBJ2-7; a possible D gene is TRBD1 (6 bases). The CDR3 is made up of 12 amino acids. Between the trimmed V and J ends, which lost 5 bases and 4 bases, there was a span of 9 bases. Germline values: CDR1 LNHDA, CDR2 SQIVND (reference sequence). CDR3 residues: CASSPDSYEQYF. The CDR3 DNA sequence: TGTGCCAGTAGTCCGGACAGTTACGAGCAGTACTTC.

V gene TRBV5-4 combines with J gene TRBJ1-1; TRBD1 agrees at 7 bases. Trimming took 4 bases from V and 3 from J; bases not matched to a gene: 12. This CDR3 is built from 16 residues. Germline values: CDR1 SGHNT, CDR2 YYREEE (reference sequence). The CDR3 loop is CASSPSSGGGYTEAFF. CDR3 DNA: TGTGCCAGCAGCCCCTCGAGTGGAGGGGGCTACACTGAAGCTTTCTTT.

This clone came up a few times. This chain joins TRBV6-6 and TRBJ1-6; D is unclear. Germline V gives CDR1 MNHNY, CDR2 SVGAGI (reference sequence). The V and J ends lost 6 bases and 9 bases respectively, with 12 bases between them. This CDR3 contains 13 residues. Here the CDR3 DNA reads TGTGCCAGCAGCCGGGGTTCGGTTTCACCCCTCCACTTT. Encoded protein: CASSRGSVSPLHF.

The CDR3 DNA reads as TGTGCCAGCAGCCAGAATACAGGGGGTAGGGAAAAACTGTTTTTT. Encoded protein: CASSQNTGGREKLFF. V is TRBV7-9 and J is TRBJ1-4; TRBD1 aligns across 8 bases. Germline V gives CDR1 SEHNR, CDR2 FQNEAQ (reference sequence). The CDR3 consists of 15 residues. The V segment lost 5 bases and the J segment 8 bases; nucleotides outside the gene matches: 10.

The V gene is TRBV11-3, the J gene TRBJ2-1; no firm D call. The V end was cut by 5 bases, the J end by 8 bases, with 13 bases between. CDR3 length equals 13 residues. Looked up from germline, CDR1 is SGHNT and CDR2 is YENEEA. The chain's CDR3 is CASSTPRHHEQFF. The CDR3 bases are TGTGCCAGCAGCACCCCTCGTCACCATGAGCAGTTCTTC.

The chain is built from TRBV5-6 and TRBJ1-2; weak D call: TRBD1 (5 bases). V shed 2 bases and J shed 8 bases, with 10 bases lying between them. The CDR3 consists of 12 residues. Germline CDR1 SGHDT, CDR2 YYEEEE. Written as DNA, the CDR3 is TGTGCCAGCAGCTTCGGGGGAGGCGGCTACACCTTC. As protein: CASSFGGGGYTF.

Here the CDR3 DNA reads TGTGCCAGCAGCTTTGATCGGCGAGGCTACACCTTC. It translates to CASSFDRRGYTF. This chain links TRBV6-5 with TRBJ1-2; no reliable D call. Deletions cut 6 bases from V and 8 bases from J, with 13 bases between. Germline V gives CDR1 MNHEY, CDR2 SVGAGI. The CDR3 covers 12 residues.

V and J are TRBV18 and TRBJ1-3, with D unresolved. Germline loops: CDR1 KGHSH, CDR2 LQKENI. This CDR3 has 16 residues. V gave up 2 bases and J gave up 0 bases, with 11 bases separating them. The CDR3 DNA follows: TGTGCCAGCTCACCAAGGTCGGCGGTCTCTGGAAACACCATATATTTT. The encoded protein is CASSPRSAVSGNTIYF. The variable domain in full, with the rest retrieved from reference TRBV18 and TRBJ1-3, is NAGVMQNPRHLVRRRGQEARLRCSPMKGHSHVYWYRQLPEEGLKFMVYLQKENIIDESGMPKERFSAEFPKEGPSILRIQQVVRGDSAAYFCASSPRSAVSGNTIYFGEGSWLTVV.

This chain links TRBV19 with TRBJ1-1; 9 bases are a match to TRBD1. The CDR3 has 17 amino acids. V shed 2 bases, J shed 4 bases, and the junction held 11 bases outside the gene matches. Germline V CDR1 and CDR2: LNHDA, SQIVND (reference sequence). DNA for the CDR3: TGTGCCAGTAGTATACGGGACAGGGTATACCGCGGCACTGAAGCTTTCTTT. It encodes CASSIRDRVYRGTEAFF.